The sequence of this T cell receptor (beta chain) was determined in a study of sequential checkpoint blockade in melanoma. Stated treatment: randomized to nivolumab then ipilimumab (arm A) or the reverse (arm B). V was pared by 3 bases and J by 0 bases, with 11 bases between. The CDR3 totals 15 residues. Germline CDR1 and CDR2: MRHNA and SNTAGT. This clone was counted a few times. Some clones are missing from TCRdb's copy, which holds only in-frame ones; the method was immunoSEQ multiplex PCR. This table has under 9,000 clones, about 65% appearing once. The sample here was CD8+ T cells sorted from blood (inferred from file names), taken from a patient given nivolumab and ipilimumab in sequence. The sequence was obtained from a human patient with melanoma. Some clones in this sample may be carry-over from other donors' samples. The rearrangement joins TRBV6-4 to TRBJ1-2; D unresolved. The CDR3 is CASSEGEASNYGYTF. In nucleotides, the CDR3 is TGTGCCAGCAGTGAGGGAGAGGCCTCTAACTATGGCTACACCTTC.